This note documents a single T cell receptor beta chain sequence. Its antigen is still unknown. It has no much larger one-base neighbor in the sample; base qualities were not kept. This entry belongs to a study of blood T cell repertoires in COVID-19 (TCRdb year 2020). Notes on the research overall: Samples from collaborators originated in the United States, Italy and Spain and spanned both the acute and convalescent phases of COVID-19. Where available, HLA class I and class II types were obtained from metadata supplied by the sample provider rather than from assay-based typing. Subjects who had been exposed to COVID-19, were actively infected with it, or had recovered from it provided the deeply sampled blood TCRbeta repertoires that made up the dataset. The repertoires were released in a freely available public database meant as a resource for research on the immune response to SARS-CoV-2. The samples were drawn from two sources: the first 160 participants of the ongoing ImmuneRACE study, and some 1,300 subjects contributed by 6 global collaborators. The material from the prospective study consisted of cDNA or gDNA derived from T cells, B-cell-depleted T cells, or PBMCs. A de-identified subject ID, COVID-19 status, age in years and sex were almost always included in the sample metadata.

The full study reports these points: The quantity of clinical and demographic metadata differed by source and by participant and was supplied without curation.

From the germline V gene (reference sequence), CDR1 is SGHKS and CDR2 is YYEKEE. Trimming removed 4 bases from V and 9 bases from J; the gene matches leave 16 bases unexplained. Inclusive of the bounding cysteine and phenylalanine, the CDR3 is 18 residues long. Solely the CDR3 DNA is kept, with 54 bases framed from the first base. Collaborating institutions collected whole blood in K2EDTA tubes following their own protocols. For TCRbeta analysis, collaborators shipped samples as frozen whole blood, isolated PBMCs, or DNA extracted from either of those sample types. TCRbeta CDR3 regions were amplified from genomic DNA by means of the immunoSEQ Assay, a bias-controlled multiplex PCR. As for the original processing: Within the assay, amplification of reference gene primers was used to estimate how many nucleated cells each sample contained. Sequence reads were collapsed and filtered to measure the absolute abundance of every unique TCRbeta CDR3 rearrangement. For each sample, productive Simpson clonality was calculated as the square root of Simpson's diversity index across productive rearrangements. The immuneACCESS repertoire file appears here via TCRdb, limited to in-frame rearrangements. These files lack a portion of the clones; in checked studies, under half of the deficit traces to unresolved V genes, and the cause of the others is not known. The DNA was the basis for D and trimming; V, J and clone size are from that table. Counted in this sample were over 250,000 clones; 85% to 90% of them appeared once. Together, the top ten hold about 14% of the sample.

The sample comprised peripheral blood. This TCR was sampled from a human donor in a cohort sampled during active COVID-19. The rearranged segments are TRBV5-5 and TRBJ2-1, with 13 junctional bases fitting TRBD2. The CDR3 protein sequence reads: CASSRGWTSGSTPGEQFF. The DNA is TGTGCCAGCAGCCGTGGTTGGACTAGCGGGAGTACCCCCGGTGAGCAGTTCTTC.